This paragraph covers one T cell receptor beta chain sequence. This CDR3 is 17 amino acids long. V gave up 1 base and J gave up 6 bases; unmatched junction bases: 8. Germline CDR1 SNHLY, CDR2 FYNNEI. Generated by immunoSEQ multiplex PCR, the TCRdb table keeps only in-frame clones and is missing some. The top ten clones hold 8.1% of a sample with roughly 160,000 clones, about four fifths of them seen once. The data originate from a study of blood T cell repertoires in COVID-19. The TCR originated in a woman in her fifties or sixties with COVID-19, enrolled during active disease. The rearrangement uses TRBV2 and TRBJ2-1; 11 nucleotides align to TRBD2. Input material: peripheral blood. The CDR3 bases are TGTGCCAGCAGTGAAGGTACAACTAGCGGGGGCCCCAATGAGCAGTTCTTC. This encodes CASSEGTTSGGPNEQFF.